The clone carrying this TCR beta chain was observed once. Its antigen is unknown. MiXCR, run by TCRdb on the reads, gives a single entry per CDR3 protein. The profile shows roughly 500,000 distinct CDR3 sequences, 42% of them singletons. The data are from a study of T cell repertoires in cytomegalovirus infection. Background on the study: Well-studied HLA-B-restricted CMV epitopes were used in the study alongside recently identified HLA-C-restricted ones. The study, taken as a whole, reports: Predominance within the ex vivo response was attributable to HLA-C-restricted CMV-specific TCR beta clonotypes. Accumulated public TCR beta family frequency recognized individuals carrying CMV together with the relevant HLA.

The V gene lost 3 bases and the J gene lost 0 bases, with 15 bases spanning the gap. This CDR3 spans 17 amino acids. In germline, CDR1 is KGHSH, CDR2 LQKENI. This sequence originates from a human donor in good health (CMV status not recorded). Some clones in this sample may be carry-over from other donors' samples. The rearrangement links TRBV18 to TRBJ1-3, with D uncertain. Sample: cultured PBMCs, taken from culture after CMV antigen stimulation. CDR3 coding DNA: TGTGCCAGCTCACCCGGACTTGGGATGACCTCTGGAAACACCATATATTTT. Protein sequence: CASSPGLGMTSGNTIYF.